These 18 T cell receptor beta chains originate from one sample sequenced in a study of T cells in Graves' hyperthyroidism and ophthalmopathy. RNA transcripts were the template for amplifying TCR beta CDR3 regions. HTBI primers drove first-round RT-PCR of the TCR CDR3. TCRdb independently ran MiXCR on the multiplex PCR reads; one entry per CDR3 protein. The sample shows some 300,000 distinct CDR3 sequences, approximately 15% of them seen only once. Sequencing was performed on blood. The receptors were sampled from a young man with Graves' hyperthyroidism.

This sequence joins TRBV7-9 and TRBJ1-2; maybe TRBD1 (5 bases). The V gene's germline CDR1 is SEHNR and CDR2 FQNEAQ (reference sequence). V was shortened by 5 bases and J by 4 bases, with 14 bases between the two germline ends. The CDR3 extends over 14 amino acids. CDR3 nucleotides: TGTGCCAGCAGCCAGTTAGGGGCCCTCTATGGCTACACCTTC. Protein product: CASSQLGALYGYTF. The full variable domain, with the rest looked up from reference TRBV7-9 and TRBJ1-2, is DTGVSQNPRHKITKRGQNVTFRCDPISEHNRLYWYRQTLGQGPEFLTYFQNEAQLEKSRLLSDRFSAERPKGSFSTLEIQRTEQGDSAMYLCASSQLGALYGYTFGSGTRLTVV.

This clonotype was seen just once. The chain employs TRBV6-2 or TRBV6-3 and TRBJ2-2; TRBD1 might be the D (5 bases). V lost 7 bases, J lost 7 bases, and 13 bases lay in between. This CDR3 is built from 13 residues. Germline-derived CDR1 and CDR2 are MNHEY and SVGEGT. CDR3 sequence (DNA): TGTGCCAGCACGGCCGTCAGGGTCGGGGAGCTGTTTTTT. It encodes CASTAVRVGELFF.

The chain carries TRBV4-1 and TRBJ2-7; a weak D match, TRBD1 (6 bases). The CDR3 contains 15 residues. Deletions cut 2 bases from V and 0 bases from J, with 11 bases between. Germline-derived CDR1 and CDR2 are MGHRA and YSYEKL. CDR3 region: CASSQTQGSSYEQYF. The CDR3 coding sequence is TGCGCCAGCAGCCAAACTCAGGGGAGCTCCTACGAGCAGTACTTC.

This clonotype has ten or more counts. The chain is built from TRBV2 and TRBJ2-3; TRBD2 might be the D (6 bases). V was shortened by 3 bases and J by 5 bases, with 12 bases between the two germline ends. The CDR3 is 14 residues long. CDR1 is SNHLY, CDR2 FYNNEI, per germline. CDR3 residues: CASSDPSSVDTQYF. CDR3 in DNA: TGTGCCAGCAGTGACCCCTCTAGCGTAGATACGCAGTATTTT.

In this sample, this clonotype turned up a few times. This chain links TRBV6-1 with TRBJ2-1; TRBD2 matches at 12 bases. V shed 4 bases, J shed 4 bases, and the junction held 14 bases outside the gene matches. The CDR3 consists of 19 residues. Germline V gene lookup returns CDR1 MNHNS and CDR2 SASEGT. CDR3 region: CASSVIASGRAVTYNEQFF. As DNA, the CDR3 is TGTGCCAGCAGTGTAATAGCTAGCGGGAGGGCCGTAACATACAATGAGCAGTTCTTC.

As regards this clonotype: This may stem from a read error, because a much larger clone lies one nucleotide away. DNA for the CDR3: TGCGCCAGCAGCTATGACTCCTGCGAGCAGTACTTC. Residues: CASSYDSCEQYF. The chain couples TRBV5-1 to TRBJ2-7, with D unresolved. Germline CDR1 SGHRS, CDR2 YFSETQ. This CDR3 spans 12 amino acids. The full variable domain, with the rest looked up from reference TRBV5-1 and TRBJ2-7, is KAGVTQTPRYLIKTRGQQVTLSCSPISGHRSVSWYQQTPGQGLQFLFEYFSETQRNKGNFPGRFSGRQFSNSRSEMNVSTLELGDSALYLCASSYDSCEQYFGPGTRLTVT.

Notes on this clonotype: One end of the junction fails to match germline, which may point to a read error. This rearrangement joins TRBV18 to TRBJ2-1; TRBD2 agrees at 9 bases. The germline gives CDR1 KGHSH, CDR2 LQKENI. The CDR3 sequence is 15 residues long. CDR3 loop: CASSQLAGSYNERFF. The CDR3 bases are TGTGCCAGCTCACAACTAGCGGGCTCCTACAATGAGCGGTTCTTC.

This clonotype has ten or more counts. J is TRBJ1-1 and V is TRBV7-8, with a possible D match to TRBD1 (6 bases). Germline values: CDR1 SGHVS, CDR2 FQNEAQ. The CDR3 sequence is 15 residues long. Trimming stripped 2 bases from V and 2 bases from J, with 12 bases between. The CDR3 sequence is CASSLIRGRNTEAFF. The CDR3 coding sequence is TGTGCCAGCAGCTTAATCAGGGGAAGAAACACTGAAGCTTTCTTT. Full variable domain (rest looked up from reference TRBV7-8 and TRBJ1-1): GAGVSQSPRYKVAKRGQDVALRCDPISGHVSLFWYQQALGQGPEFLTYFQNEAQLDKSGLPSDRFFAERPEGSVSTLKIQRTQQEDSAVYLCASSLIRGRNTEAFFGQGTRLTVV.

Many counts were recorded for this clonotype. As DNA, the CDR3 is TGTGCCAGCAGCTTAGCCGCCTACCGGGGGGAGTACTTC. This translates into CASSLAAYRGEYF. J is TRBJ2-5 and V is TRBV11-2; TRBD2 aligns across 7 bases. The CDR3 runs 13 residues. In germline, CDR1 is SGHAT, CDR2 FQNNGV. V dropped 1 base and J dropped 12; count of bases not matched to a gene: 8.

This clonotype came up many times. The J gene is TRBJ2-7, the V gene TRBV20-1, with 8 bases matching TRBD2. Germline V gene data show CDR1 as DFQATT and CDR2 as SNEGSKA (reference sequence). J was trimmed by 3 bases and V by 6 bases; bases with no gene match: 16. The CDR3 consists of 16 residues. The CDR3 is CSARGGGSGNLYEQYF. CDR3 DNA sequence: TGCAGTGCAAGGGGAGGGGGTAGCGGGAACCTCTACGAGCAGTACTTC.

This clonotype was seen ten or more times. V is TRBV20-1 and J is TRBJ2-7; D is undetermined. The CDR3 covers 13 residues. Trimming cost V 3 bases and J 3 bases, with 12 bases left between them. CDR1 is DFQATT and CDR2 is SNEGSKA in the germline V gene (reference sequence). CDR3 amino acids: CSARLLADYEQYF. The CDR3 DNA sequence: TGCAGTGCTAGGCTGTTAGCAGACTACGAGCAGTACTTC.

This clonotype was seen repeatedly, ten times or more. The CDR3, as DNA: TGTGCCAGCAGCTTTGGGACTAGCGGGGGTGACAATGAGCAGTTCTTC. It specifies CASSFGTSGGDNEQFF. The V and J genes are TRBV11-3 and TRBJ2-1; 14 positions match TRBD2. The germline V gene has CDR1 SGHNT and CDR2 YENEEA. J gave up 5 bases and V 3 bases, and 3 bases lay outside the gene matches. This CDR3 has 16 amino acids.

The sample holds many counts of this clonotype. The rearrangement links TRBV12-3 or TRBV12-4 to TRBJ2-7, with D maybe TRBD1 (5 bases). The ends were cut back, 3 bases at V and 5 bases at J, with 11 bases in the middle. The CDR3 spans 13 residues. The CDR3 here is CASSFRGYHEQYF. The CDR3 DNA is TGTGCCAGCAGTTTTAGGGGTTACCACGAGCAGTACTTC.

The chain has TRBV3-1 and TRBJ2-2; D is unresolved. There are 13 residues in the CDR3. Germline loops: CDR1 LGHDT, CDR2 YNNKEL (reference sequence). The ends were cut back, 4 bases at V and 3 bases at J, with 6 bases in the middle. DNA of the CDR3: TGTGCCAGCAGCCGAATCGACACCGGGGAGCTGTTTTTT. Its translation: CASSRIDTGELFF.

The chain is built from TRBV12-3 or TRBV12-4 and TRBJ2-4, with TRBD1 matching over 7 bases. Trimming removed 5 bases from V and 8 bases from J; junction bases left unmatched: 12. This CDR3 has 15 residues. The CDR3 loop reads CASSPPGQARDIQYF. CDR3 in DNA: TGTGCCAGCAGTCCCCCCGGACAGGCGAGAGACATTCAGTACTTC.

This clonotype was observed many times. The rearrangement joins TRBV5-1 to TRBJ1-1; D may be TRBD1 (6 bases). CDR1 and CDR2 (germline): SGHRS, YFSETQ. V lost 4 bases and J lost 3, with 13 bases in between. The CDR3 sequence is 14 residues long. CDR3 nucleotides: TGCGCCAGCAGCCTACAGGGTCAGGACACTGAAGCTTTCTTT. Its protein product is CASSLQGQDTEAFF.

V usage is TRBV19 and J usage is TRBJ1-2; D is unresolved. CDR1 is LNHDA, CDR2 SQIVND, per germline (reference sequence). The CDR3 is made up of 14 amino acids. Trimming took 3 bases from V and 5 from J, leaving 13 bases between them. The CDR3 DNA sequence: TGTGCCAGTAGTATTCAGCACTCTACTTATGGCTACACCTTC. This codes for CASSIQHSTYGYTF. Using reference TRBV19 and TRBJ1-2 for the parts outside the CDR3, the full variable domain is DGGITQSPKYLFRKEGQNVTLSCEQNLNHDAMYWYRQDPGQGLRLIYYSQIVNDFQKGDIAEGYSVSREKKESFPLTVTSAQKNPTAFYLCASSIQHSTYGYTFGSGTRLTVV.

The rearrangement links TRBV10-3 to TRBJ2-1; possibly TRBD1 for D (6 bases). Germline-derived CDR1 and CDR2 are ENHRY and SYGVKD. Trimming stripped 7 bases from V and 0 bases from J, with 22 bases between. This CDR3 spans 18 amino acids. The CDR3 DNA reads TGTGCCATCAAGGCTCCAGGGGTACGCGGGCTCTCCTACAATGAGCAGTTCTTC. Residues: CAIKAPGVRGLSYNEQFF.